Listed below are T cell receptor beta chains from one sample, sequenced in a study of blood T cells in healthy people across ages. TCRdb reprocessed the 5' RACE reads with MiXCR, giving one entry per CDR3 protein. The sample contains under 2,000,000 distinct CDR3 sequences, about 50% of which appear only once. Sequencing was carried out using blood. These TCRs come from a middle-aged woman in good health. Each CDR3 is given with its conserved first and last residue. D genes are given only for firm matches. The size of a clone is reported for some rows only, either as once, few or many, or as a class for expanded clones.

J,V,D,length,size,DNA,CDR3
TRBJ2-1,TRBV7-2,NA,16,many,TGTGCCAGCAGCTTCCGGGGGGCCGGTAGAAACAATGAGCAGTTCTTC,CASSFRGAGRNNEQFF
TRBJ2-5,TRBV12-3/TRBV12-4,TRBD2,15,NA,TGTGCCAGCAGTCAACTAGCGGGGCCGGGGGGGACCCAGTACTTC,CASSQLAGPGGTQYF
TRBJ2-3,TRBV7-2,TRBD2,16,NA,TGTGCCAGCAGCTTAGAAAGCCTAGCGGGGGGGTATACGCAGTATTTT,CASSLESLAGGYTQYF
TRBJ2-5,TRBV29-1,NA,12,NA,TGCAGCGCTGCCCCGGGGCGCGATGAGCAGTACTTC,CSAAPGRDEQYF
TRBJ2-7,TRBV6-5,NA,16,NA,TGTGCCAGCAGTTCCGGAGTGGGCAGCTTGTCCTACGAGCAGTACTTC,CASSSGVGSLSYEQYF
TRBJ1-2,TRBV7-9,NA,14,NA,TGTGCCAGCAGCCTCAACGAGGTGAAAGAGGGCTACACCTTC,CASSLNEVKEGYTF
TRBJ1-2,TRBV6-2/TRBV6-3,TRBD1,15,NA,TGTGCCAGCAGTTACTTCGGACAGGGGGCGCGAGGCTACACCTTC,CASSYFGQGARGYTF
TRBJ1-3,TRBV20-1,TRBD1,15,NA,TGCAGTGCTGCACAGGGGGCGTCGGGTGGAAACACCATATATTTT,CSAAQGASGGNTIYF
TRBJ2-5,TRBV20-1,NA,14,NA,TGCAGTGCTCGGCAGGGCGGGTGGCAAGAGACCCAGTACTTC,CSARQGGWQETQYF
TRBJ2-4,TRBV10-2,TRBD1,17,NA,TGCGCCAGCAGTGAGTGGGGGACAGGGGTTGCCAAAAACATTCAGTACTTC,CASSEWGTGVAKNIQYF
TRBJ2-7,TRBV20-1,NA,13,NA,TGCAGTGCTAGGCCAGGGATATCCTACGAGCAGTACTTC,CSARPGISYEQYF
TRBJ2-5,TRBV10-3,TRBD1,15,few,TGTGCCATCAGTGTCGCCGGGACAGGGAAGGAGACCCAGTACTTC,CAISVAGTGKETQYF
TRBJ1-2,TRBV10-2,NA,16,few,TGCGCCAGCAGTGAGAGGATGGTGGGCGGTGGCTATGGCTACACCTTC,CASSERMVGGGYGYTF
TRBJ2-7,TRBV27,TRBD1,15,few,TGTGCCAGCAGACCCGGACAGGGCCCCCCCTACGAGCAGTACTTC,CASRPGQGPPYEQYF
TRBJ1-6,TRBV6-2/TRBV6-3,NA,19,NA,TGTGCCAGCAGTTCCTTGCCGCCAGGGACCGACAGTATTGGTTCACCCCTCCACTTT,CASSSLPPGTDSIGSPLHF
TRBJ1-6,TRBV5-6,NA,16,NA,TGTGCCAGCAGCCCACTACAGGGAATAGGGAATTCACCCCTCCACTTT,CASSPLQGIGNSPLHF
TRBJ2-1,TRBV4-1,TRBD2,16,NA,TGCGCCAGCAGCCAAGACTTCGGGGGGGCCTACAATGAGCAGTTCTTC,CASSQDFGGAYNEQFF
TRBJ1-6,TRBV28,TRBD1,15,NA,TGTGTCAGCAGTTTATTGGACAGGGACGATTCACCCCTCCACTTT,CVSSLLDRDDSPLHF